Below, 8 T cell receptor beta chains from the same sample are listed, as sequenced in a study of blood T cells in healthy people across ages (dated by TCRdb to 2014 to 2015). Libraries were constructed by 5' RACE. Sequencing instrument: Illumina HiSeq 2500. A second PCR of about 6 to 11 cycles was run with a J-beta primer mix and a sample-barcoded 5' primer. TCRdb cleaned the public reads at Q25 with fastp, built clones with MiXCR and kept in-frame beta chains. Each CDR3 protein gets just one entry, which takes the most common genes and DNA from the rows behind it. A total of 600,000 or so distinct CDR3 sequences appear in this sample, approximately 30% of them only once. Clones ranked in the top ten supply approximately 15% of the sample. The sample was blood. All receptors come from a woman of 80 years or more in good health.

A word on this clonotype: This may be a read error, as it is one base from a much larger clone. V is TRBV18 and J is TRBJ2-1, with TRBD2 as a possible D gene (6 bases). The CDR3 contains 13 residues. The V gene's germline CDR1 is KGHSH and CDR2 LQKENI. V dropped 4 bases and J dropped 13 bases, with 17 bases sitting between them. CDR3 coding DNA: TGTGCCAGCTCACGCGACAGTCGGGAGACCCAGTTCTTC. Protein: CASSRDSRETQFF.

This clonotype was observed a handful of times. This clone may be a read error of a much larger clone one base away. The J gene is TRBJ2-5, the V gene TRBV20-1; D might be TRBD1 or TRBD2, each matching 5 bases. V was pared by 3 bases and J by 11 bases, with 19 bases between. In germline, CDR1 is DFQATT, CDR2 SNEGSKA (reference sequence). CDR3 length: 13 amino acids. CDR3: CSASWGWRNEQYF. The CDR3 DNA reads as TGCAGTGCTAGCTGGGGGTGGCGGAATGAGCAGTACTTC.

This clonotype was counted many times. This chain connects TRBV7-8 to TRBJ2-1, with 8 bases matching TRBD2. CDR3 length: 14 amino acids. Trimming removed 5 bases from V and 5 bases from J; junction bases left unmatched: 5. CDR1 is SGHVS and CDR2 is FQNEAQ in the germline V gene. This CDR3 is CASSPLGGDNEQFF. The CDR3 DNA sequence: TGTGCCAGCAGCCCTCTCGGGGGGGACAATGAGCAGTTCTTC. The full variable domain, with the rest looked up from reference TRBV7-8 and TRBJ2-1, is GAGVSQSPRYKVAKRGQDVALRCDPISGHVSLFWYQQALGQGPEFLTYFQNEAQLDKSGLPSDRFFAERPEGSVSTLKIQRTQQEDSAVYLCASSPLGGDNEQFFGPGTRLTVL.

The chain carries TRBV20-1 and TRBJ2-7; D tentatively reads TRBD1 or TRBD2 (5 bases each). Germline CDR1 reads DFQATT; CDR2 reads SNEGSKA (reference sequence). CDR3 length equals 13 residues. Trimming stripped 5 bases from V and 5 bases from J, with 16 bases between. CDR3 DNA sequence: TGCAGTGCTTCTCTAGGGGACGTCCACGAGCAGTACTTC. Its protein is CSASLGDVHEQYF.

At least ten counts were recorded for this clonotype. The V and J genes are TRBV9 and TRBJ2-1, with 13 bases identical to TRBD2. Looked up from germline, CDR1 is SGDLS and CDR2 is YYNGEE. CDR3 length equals 17 residues. V was clipped by 1 base and J by 2 bases; unmatched bases: 3. CDR3 nucleotides: TGTGCCAGCAGCGTAACTAGCGGGGGGGCCACCTACAATGAGCAGTTCTTC. This codes for CASSVTSGGATYNEQFF.

The chain carries TRBV6-4 and TRBJ2-1, with D unresolved. The DNA end lines up better with TRBJ2-7; the J call may be wrong. This CDR3 has 15 residues. CDR1 and CDR2 from the germline V gene are MRHNA and SNTAGT. CDR3 residues: CASSESGFSVNEQYF. Written as DNA, the CDR3 is TGTGCCAGCAGTGAAAGTGGATTCTCCGTCAATGAGCAGTACTTC.

This chain connects TRBV5-1 to TRBJ2-2; D not certain. The CDR3 sequence is 16 residues long. Trimming left V 0 bases short and J 1 base short, with 10 bases between. Germline V lookup: CDR1 SGHRS, CDR2 YFSETQ. The CDR3 DNA reads TGCGCCAGCAGCTTGGCCAAAGGGCAGAACACCGGGGAGCTGTTTTTT. Its protein product is CASSLAKGQNTGELFF.

Details on this clonotype: A much bigger clone sits one base away, suggesting this may be a read error. The chain carries TRBV20-1 and TRBJ2-7; TRBD2 might be the D (7 bases). Germline V lookup: CDR1 DFQATT, CDR2 SNEGSKA (reference sequence). The CDR3 sequence is 14 residues long. The DNA of the CDR3 is TGCAGTGCTGGAGAGGCGGGGGCCTACAATGAGCAGTACTTC. Translation: CSAGEAGAYNEQYF.